One and the same sample provided the 15 T cell receptor beta chains below, sequenced in a study of cytomegalovirus exposure and HLA in healthy donors. The assay was immunoSEQ multiplex PCR, and TCRdb's table has in-frame clones only and misses some. The table lists more than 130,000 clones, 88% of them singletons. The sample taken for sequencing was PBMCs. The receptor source for this set is a young woman in good health and CMV-seropositive.

This chain connects TRBV7-8 to TRBJ1-4; a weak D match, TRBD1 (5 bases). Germline V gene sequence: CDR1 SGHVS, CDR2 FQNEAQ. Deletions cut 5 bases from V and 0 bases from J, with 13 bases between. The CDR3 totals 16 residues. Here the CDR3 reads CASSKGTGSTNEKLFF. CDR3 DNA: TGTGCCAGCAGCAAAGGAACAGGCTCAACTAATGAAAAACTGTTTTTT.

The CDR3 DNA sequence: TGTGCCAGCAGTTTCGCCCAAAGAGGAACTGAAGCTTTCTTT. It codes for CASSFAQRGTEAFF. The chain is built from TRBV27 and TRBJ1-1; D is unclear. The germline gives CDR1 MNHEY, CDR2 SMNVEV (reference sequence). This CDR3 has 14 amino acids. The V gene lost 3 bases and the J gene lost 5 bases, with 13 bases spanning the gap.

The chain links TRBV10-2 to TRBJ2-7, with 9 bases aligning to TRBD2. The CDR3 length is 14 residues. Trimming at V came to 4 bases and at J to 0 bases, leaving 1 base not matched to a gene. Germline values: CDR1 WSHSY, CDR2 SAAADI. The CDR3 is CASSAAGGSYEQYF. The CDR3 nucleotides are TGCGCCAGCAGTGCAGCGGGGGGCTCCTACGAGCAGTACTTC.

The DNA of the CDR3 is TGTGCCAGCAGTTACGGACAGGGGATCTACGAGCAGTACTTC. Encoded protein: CASSYGQGIYEQYF. This chain uses TRBV6-6 with TRBJ2-7; 9 bases match TRBD1. CDR3 size: 14 residues. V dropped 2 bases and J dropped 3; count of bases not matched to a gene: 2. Germline V gives CDR1 MNHNY, CDR2 SVGAGI (reference sequence).

The V call is TRBV28, the J call TRBJ1-5, with 8 bases aligning to TRBD1. Per the germline V gene, CDR1 is MDHEN and CDR2 is SYDVKM. V dropped 5 bases and J dropped 1; count of bases not matched to a gene: 4. This CDR3 contains 15 residues. CDR3 nucleotides: TGTGCCAGCAGTCTCCGACAGGGGAGCAATCAGCCCCAGCATTTT. Residues: CASSLRQGSNQPQHF.

The rearrangement uses TRBV5-1 and TRBJ1-1; D is unresolved. With 4 bases removed from V and 0 bases from J, the gap between germline ends came to 13 bases. Germline V gene sequence: CDR1 SGHRS, CDR2 YFSETQ. This CDR3 spans 15 amino acids. In DNA, the CDR3 is TGCGCCAGCAGCCTCGGAGCAGAAATGAACACTGAAGCTTTCTTT. Translating gives CASSLGAEMNTEAFF. The full variable domain, with the rest looked up from reference TRBV5-1 and TRBJ1-1, is KAGVTQTPRYLIKTRGQQVTLSCSPISGHRSVSWYQQTPGQGLQFLFEYFSETQRNKGNFPGRFSGRQFSNSRSEMNVSTLELGDSALYLCASSLGAEMNTEAFFGQGTRLTVV.

V gene TRBV9 combines with J gene TRBJ2-7, with TRBD1 as a possible D gene (7 bases). Germline V lookup: CDR1 SGDLS, CDR2 YYNGEE. CDR3 length: 12 residues. Trimming cost V 7 bases and J 4 bases, with 12 bases left between them. The CDR3 protein is CASGGTDYEQYF. As DNA, the CDR3 is TGTGCCAGCGGGGGGACAGATTACGAGCAGTACTTC.

This clone was found a few times. The J gene is TRBJ1-2, the V gene TRBV7-8; 7 bases fit TRBD1. This CDR3 contains 13 residues. With V trimmed by 3 bases and J by 8 bases, 6 bases remained unmatched. The germline V gene encodes CDR1 SGHVS and CDR2 FQNEAQ. The CDR3 nucleotides are TGTGCCAGCAGCTTGACAGGGTTAGGGGGCTACACCTTC. Translated: CASSLTGLGGYTF.

The chain uses TRBV30 and TRBJ2-7; 7 bases are shared with TRBD1. In germline, CDR1 is GTSNPN, CDR2 SVGIG (reference sequence). The CDR3 extends over 12 amino acids. V was clipped by 5 bases and J by 7 bases; unmatched bases: 8. CDR3 in DNA: TGTGCCTGGGGACAGGCGTCTAGAGAGCAGTACTTC. As protein: CAWGQASREQYF.

The chain employs TRBV7-9 and TRBJ2-5; maybe TRBD2 (6 bases). Trimming pared 5 bases from V and 1 base from J, leaving 14 bases between. This CDR3 has 15 residues. Germline CDR1 SEHNR, CDR2 FQNEAQ (reference sequence). DNA of the CDR3: TGTGCCAGCAGCCCACGTGTGGGAGGCCAAGAGACCCAGTACTTC. Protein: CASSPRVGGQETQYF.

The chain employs TRBV19 and TRBJ2-1; D is undetermined. CDR1 and CDR2 (germline): LNHDA, SQIVND (reference sequence). V was clipped by 6 bases and J by 5 bases, with 8 bases between them. The CDR3 is 12 amino acids. The CDR3 is CASRHRDNEQFF. CDR3 sequence (DNA): TGTGCCAGTAGACATCGGGACAATGAGCAGTTCTTC. The full variable domain, rest sourced from reference TRBV19 and TRBJ2-1, is DGGITQSPKYLFRKEGQNVTLSCEQNLNHDAMYWYRQDPGQGLRLIYYSQIVNDFQKGDIAEGYSVSREKKESFPLTVTSAQKNPTAFYLCASRHRDNEQFFGPGTRLTVL.

The rearrangement uses TRBV6-1 and TRBJ2-5, with TRBD2 matching over 9 bases. The CDR3 has 14 amino acids. CDR1 is MNHNS and CDR2 is SASEGT in the germline V gene. J lost 4 bases, V lost 4 bases, and 4 bases had no gene match. CDR3 sequence: CASSGGGAIETQYF. The CDR3 DNA sequence: TGTGCCAGCAGTGGCGGGGGGGCGATAGAGACCCAGTACTTC.

This chain links TRBV6-6 with TRBJ1-2, with D possibly being TRBD1 (6 bases). Germline lookup yields CDR1 MNHNY and CDR2 SVGAGI (reference sequence). Trimming pared 8 bases from V and 8 bases from J, leaving 21 bases between. The CDR3 extends over 14 amino acids. The CDR3 DNA follows: TGTGCCAGCCAAGGTTTAGGGGGGGAGAGGGGCTACACCTTC. It codes for CASQGLGGERGYTF.

The chain links TRBV5-1 to TRBJ1-4; maybe TRBD1 (6 bases). Deletions cut 5 bases from V and 3 bases from J, with 11 bases between. Germline-derived CDR1 and CDR2 are SGHRS and YFSETQ. The CDR3 spans 14 residues. CDR3 coding DNA: TGCGCCAGCAGGACTGGACAGCCTAATGAAAAACTGTTTTTT. Its translation: CASRTGQPNEKLFF.

The CDR3 sequence: CASSYLAGGSYEQYF. CDR3 coding DNA: TGTGCCAGCAGCTACCTAGCGGGGGGCTCCTACGAGCAGTACTTC. The chain uses TRBV7-2 and TRBJ2-7, with TRBD2 matching 11 bases. This CDR3 comprises 15 residues. With 4 bases clipped from V and 0 bases from J, the junction kept 2 bases outside the gene matches. In germline, CDR1 is SGHTA, CDR2 FQGNSA. Full variable domain (rest looked up from reference TRBV7-2 and TRBJ2-7): GAGVSQSPSNKVTEKGKDVELRCDPISGHTALYWYRQSLGQGLEFLIYFQGNSAPDKSGLPSDRFSAERTGGSVSTLTIQRTQQEDSAVYLCASSYLAGGSYEQYFGPGTRLTVT.